One T cell receptor (beta chain) is described in this entry. Its target is not known. This may be a read error: a much more frequent sequence differs by one nucleotide. This record comes from a study of post-analysis software for immune sequencing data. Study-level background: The disease courses spanned relapsing-remitting, secondary progressive and progressive-relapsing forms of multiple sclerosis.

V lost 2 bases to trimming and J lost 10 bases, with 9 bases between them. Per germline, CDR1 MNHNS and CDR2 SASEGT. The CDR3 sequence is 12 residues long. Regarding the study as a whole: There were five TRBV segments more frequent in patients than controls, and TRBV5-6, TRBV5-1 and TRBV20-1 were among them. Clustering by F measure revealed strong co-clustering among samples prepared together in one batch.

TCR beta cDNA libraries had unique molecular identifiers. Via MiXCR, TCRdb re-called the PCR reads, giving one row per CDR3 protein. In the table there are approximately 250,000 distinct CDR3 sequences, 35% to 40% of which are singletons. The receptor's source is a girl aged 10-17 years with multiple sclerosis. The genes are TRBV6-1 and TRBJ2-1; D unresolved. What was sequenced was blood. This CDR3 reads CASSEMRYEQFF. Written as DNA, the CDR3 is TGTGCCAGCAGTGAAATGCGCTACGAGCAGTTCTTC.